This section outlines one T cell receptor beta chain sequence together with its context. This entry comes from a study of T cell changes during pregnancy in multiple sclerosis. V was pared by 1 base and J by 4 bases, with 11 bases between. The CDR3 loop spans 14 amino acids. Only in-frame clones appear in the TCRdb table, and some are missing; sequencing was by immunoSEQ multiplex PCR. The repertoire includes tens of thousands of clones, more than 80% of them detected once, and around 5.4% sits in the top ten. The material was CD8+ T cells from peripheral blood mononuclear cells, obtained before pregnancy. The source is a female donor with multiple sclerosis, enrolled in a pregnancy study. V usage is TRBV23-1 and J usage is TRBJ2-7, with D possibly being TRBD2 (5 bases). Being an ORF, TRBV23-1 has a function that is uncertain. The CDR3 sequence: CASSQYGSGYEQYF. DNA for the CDR3: TGCGCCAGCAGTCAATACGGCAGCGGTTACGAGCAGTACTTC.